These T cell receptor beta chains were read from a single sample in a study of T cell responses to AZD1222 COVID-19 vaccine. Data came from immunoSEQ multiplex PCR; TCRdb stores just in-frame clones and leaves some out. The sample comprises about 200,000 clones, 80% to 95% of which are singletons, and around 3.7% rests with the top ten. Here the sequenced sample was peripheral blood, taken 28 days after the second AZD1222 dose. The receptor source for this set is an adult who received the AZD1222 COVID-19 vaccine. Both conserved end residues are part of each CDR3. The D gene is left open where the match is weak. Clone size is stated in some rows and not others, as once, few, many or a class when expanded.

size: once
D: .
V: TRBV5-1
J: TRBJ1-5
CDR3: CASSLNVGDQPQHF
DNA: TGCGCCAGCAGCTTGAACGTTGGGGATCAGCCCCAGCATTTT

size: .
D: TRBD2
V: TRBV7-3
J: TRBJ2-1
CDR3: CASSLTGGMNEQFF
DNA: TGTGCCAGCAGCTTAACGGGGGGGATGAATGAGCAGTTCTTC

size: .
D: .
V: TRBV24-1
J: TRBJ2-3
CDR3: CATSDSLRRGGEIGAQYF
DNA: TGTGCCACCAGTGATTCCCTCCGTAGAGGGGGGGAGATTGGTGCGCAGTATTTT

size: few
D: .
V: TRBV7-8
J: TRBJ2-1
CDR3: CASSPPGVLYNEQFF
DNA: TGTGCCAGCAGCCCTCCGGGTGTTCTTTACAATGAGCAGTTCTTC

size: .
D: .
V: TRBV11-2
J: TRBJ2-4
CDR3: CASSLAANQIAKNIQYF
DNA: TGTGCCAGCAGCTTAGCAGCGAACCAGATTGCCAAAAACATTCAGTACTTC

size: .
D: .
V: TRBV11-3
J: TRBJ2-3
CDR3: CASSLVVGSSTDTQYF
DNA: TGTGCCAGCAGCTTAGTCGTGGGAAGTAGCACAGATACGCAGTATTTT

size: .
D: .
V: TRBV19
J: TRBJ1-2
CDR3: CASTVIDTSSIYGYTF
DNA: TGTGCCAGTACCGTTATAGACACCTCCTCTATCTATGGCTACACCTTC

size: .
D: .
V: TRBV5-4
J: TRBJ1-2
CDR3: CASSSGGRLGYTF
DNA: TGTGCCAGCAGCTCCGGGGGGCGCCTTGGCTACACCTTC

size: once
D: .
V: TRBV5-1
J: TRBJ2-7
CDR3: CASSLTSTGYEQYF
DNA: TGCGCCAGCAGCTTGACTAGCACCGGGTACGAGCAGTACTTC

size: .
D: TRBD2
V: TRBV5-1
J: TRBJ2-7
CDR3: CASSLGTSGVSSYEQYF
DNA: TGCGCCAGCAGCTTGGGGACTAGCGGGGTGAGCTCCTACGAGCAGTACTTC

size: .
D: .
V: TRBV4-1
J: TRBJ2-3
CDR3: CASSQTFTDTQYF
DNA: TGCGCCAGCAGCCAAACATTCACAGATACGCAGTATTTT

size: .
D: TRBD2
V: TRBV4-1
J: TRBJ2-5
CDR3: CASSQDLGLAGNQETQYF
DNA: TGCGCCAGCAGCCAAGATCTGGGTCTAGCGGGAAACCAAGAGACCCAGTACTTC

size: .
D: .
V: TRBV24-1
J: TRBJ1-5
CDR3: CATSEADGGRGPQHF
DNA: TGTGCCACCAGTGAGGCGGACGGTGGACGAGGACCCCAGCATTTT

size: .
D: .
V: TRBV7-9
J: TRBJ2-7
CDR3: CASSLSPPILSYEQYF
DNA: TGTGCCAGCAGCTTATCCCCTCCGATACTCTCCTACGAGCAGTACTTC

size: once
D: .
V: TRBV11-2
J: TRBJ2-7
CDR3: CASSLDLTRAGEQYF
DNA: TGTGCCAGCAGCTTAGATCTCACCCGGGCGGGCGAGCAGTACTTC

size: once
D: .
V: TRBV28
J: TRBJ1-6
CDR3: CASSSLVGASYNSPLHF
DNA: TGTGCCAGCAGCTCACTGGTTGGGGCGTCCTATAATTCACCCCTCCACTTT

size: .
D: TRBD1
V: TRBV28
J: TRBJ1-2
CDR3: CASSDNRGGDTF
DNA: TGTGCCAGCAGCGATAACAGGGGGGGCGACACCTTC

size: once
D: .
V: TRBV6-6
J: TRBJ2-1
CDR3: CASSTSGTNEQFF
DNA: TGTGCCAGCAGTACCTCGGGAACAAATGAGCAGTTCTTC

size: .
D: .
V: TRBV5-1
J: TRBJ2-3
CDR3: CASSLVYSTDTQYF
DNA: TGCGCCAGCAGCTTGGTATATAGCACAGATACGCAGTATTTT

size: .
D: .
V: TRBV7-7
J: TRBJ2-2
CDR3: CASSPAAGYTGELFF
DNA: TGTGCTAGCAGCCCCGCGGCGGGGTATACCGGGGAGCTGTTTTTT

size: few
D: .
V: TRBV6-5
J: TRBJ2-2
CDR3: CASSILASGELFF
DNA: TGTGCCAGCAGTATTCTAGCGAGCGGGGAGCTGTTTTTT

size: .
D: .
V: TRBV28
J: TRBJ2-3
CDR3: CASSFRGGAPDTQYF
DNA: TGTGCCAGCAGTTTCAGGGGGGGGGCCCCAGATACGCAGTATTTT

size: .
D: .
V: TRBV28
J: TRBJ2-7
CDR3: CASSFSLANEQYF
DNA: TGTGCCAGCAGTTTTTCACTAGCAAACGAGCAGTACTTC

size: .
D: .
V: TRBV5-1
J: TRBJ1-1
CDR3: CASTLVPDPNTEAFF
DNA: TGCGCCAGCACCCTTGTCCCGGACCCGAACACTGAAGCTTTCTTT

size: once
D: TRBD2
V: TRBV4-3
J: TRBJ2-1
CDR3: CASSQLAGEQFF
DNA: TGCGCCAGCAGCCAACTAGCGGGCGAGCAGTTCTTC

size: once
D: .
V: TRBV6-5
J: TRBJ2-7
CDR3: CASSTGTSSYEQYF
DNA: TGTGCCAGCAGCACCGGGACGTCGTCCTACGAGCAGTACTTC

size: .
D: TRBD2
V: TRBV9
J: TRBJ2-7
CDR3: CASSVAGESYEQYF
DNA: TGTGCCAGCAGCGTGGCGGGAGAATCCTACGAGCAGTACTTC

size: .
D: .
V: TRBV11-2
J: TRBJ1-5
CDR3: CASSLVSGGIPHRPQHF
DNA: TGTGCCAGCAGCTTAGTTTCCGGAGGAATCCCTCACCGGCCCCAGCATTTT

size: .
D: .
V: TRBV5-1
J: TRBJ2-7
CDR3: CASSWRPENEQYF
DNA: TGCGCCAGCAGCTGGCGGCCGGAGAACGAGCAGTACTTC

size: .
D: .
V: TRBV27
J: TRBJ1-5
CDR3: CASSTAGNSNQPQHF
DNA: TGTGCCAGCAGTACCGCAGGGAATAGCAATCAGCCCCAGCATTTT

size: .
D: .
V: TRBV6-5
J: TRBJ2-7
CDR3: CASRPGTHTTYEQYF
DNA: TGTGCCAGCAGGCCCGGGACACATACAACCTACGAGCAGTACTTC

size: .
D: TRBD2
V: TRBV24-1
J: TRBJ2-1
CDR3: CATSDDSSGSFYEQFF
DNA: TGTGCCACCAGTGATGATTCTAGCGGGAGCTTCTATGAGCAGTTCTTC

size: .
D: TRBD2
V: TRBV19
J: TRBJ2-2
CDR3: CATTYGTSGRPGELFF
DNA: TGTGCCACCACCTACGGGACTAGCGGGAGGCCCGGGGAGCTGTTTTTT

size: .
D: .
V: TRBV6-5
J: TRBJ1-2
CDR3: CASSYSNNYGYTF
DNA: TGTGCCAGCAGTTACTCAAATAACTATGGCTACACCTTC

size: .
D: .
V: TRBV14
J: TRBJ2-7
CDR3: CASSHGFPPEQYF
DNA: TGTGCCAGCAGCCACGGCTTCCCACCCGAGCAGTACTTC

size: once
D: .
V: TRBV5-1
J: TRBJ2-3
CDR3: CASSDNVQGTDTQYF
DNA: TGCGCCAGCAGCGATAATGTACAGGGAACAGATACGCAGTATTTT

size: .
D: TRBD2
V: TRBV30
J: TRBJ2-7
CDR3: CAWKASGRAYEQYF
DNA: TGTGCCTGGAAGGCTAGCGGGAGGGCCTACGAGCAGTACTTC

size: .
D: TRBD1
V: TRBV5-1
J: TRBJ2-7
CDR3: CASSFDQGETYEQYF
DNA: TGCGCCAGCAGCTTCGACCAGGGGGAAACCTACGAGCAGTACTTC

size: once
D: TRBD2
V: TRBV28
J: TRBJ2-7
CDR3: CASSLLVSGSMMYEQYF
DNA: TGTGCCAGCAGTCTCTTAGTTAGCGGGAGCATGATGTACGAGCAGTACTTC

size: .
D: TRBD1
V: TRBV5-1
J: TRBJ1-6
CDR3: CASSPRGPRNSPLHF
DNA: TGCGCCAGCAGTCCCAGGGGGCCCAGGAATTCACCCCTCCACTTT

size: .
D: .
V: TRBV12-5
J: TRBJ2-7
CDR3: CASGLSLGEQYF
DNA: TGTGCTAGTGGTTTGTCCCTGGGTGAGCAGTACTTC

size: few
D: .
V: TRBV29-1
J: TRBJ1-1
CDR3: CSVVEAEAFF
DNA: TGCAGCGTTGTAGAGGCTGAAGCTTTCTTT

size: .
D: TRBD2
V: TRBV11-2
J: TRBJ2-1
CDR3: CASSLGGLALIYNEQFF
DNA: TGTGCCAGCAGCTTAGGTGGACTAGCGTTGATCTACAATGAGCAGTTCTTC

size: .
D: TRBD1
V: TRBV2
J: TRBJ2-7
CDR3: CAGGQGSYEQYF
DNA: TGTGCCGGCGGACAGGGGTCCTACGAGCAGTACTTC

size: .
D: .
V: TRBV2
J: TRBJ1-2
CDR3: CASSVSIYGYTF
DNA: TGTGCCAGCAGTGTTTCCATCTATGGCTACACCTTC

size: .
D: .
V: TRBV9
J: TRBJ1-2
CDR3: CASSASGDPGSRGYTF
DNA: TGTGCCAGCAGCGCCTCCGGGGACCCCGGAAGTCGTGGCTACACCTTC

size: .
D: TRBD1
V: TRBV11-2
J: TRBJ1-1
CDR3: CASSLRDRNTEAFF
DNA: TGTGCCAGCAGCTTAAGGGACAGAAACACTGAAGCTTTCTTT

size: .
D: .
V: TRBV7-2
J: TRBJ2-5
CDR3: CASSLYRESAYQETQYF
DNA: TGTGCCAGCAGCTTATATAGGGAAAGCGCGTACCAAGAGACCCAGTACTTC

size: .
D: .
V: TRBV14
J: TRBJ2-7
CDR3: CASSQEVVGDTDYEQYF
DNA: TGTGCCAGCAGCCAAGAAGTGGTCGGGGACACGGACTACGAGCAGTACTTC

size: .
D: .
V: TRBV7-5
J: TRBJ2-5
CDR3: CARSLVRLRGETQYF
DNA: TGTGCCAGAAGCTTAGTACGGCTGAGAGGCGAGACCCAGTACTTC

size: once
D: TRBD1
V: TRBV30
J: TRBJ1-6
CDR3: CAWSNRGHSPLHF
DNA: TGTGCCTGGAGCAACAGGGGTCATTCACCCCTCCACTTT

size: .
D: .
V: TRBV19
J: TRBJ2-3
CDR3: CASSIGGVGGTDTQYF
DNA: TGTGCCAGTAGTATTGGAGGGGTTGGAGGCACAGATACGCAGTATTTT